Below, one TCR beta chain is given with its context. This record belongs to a study of CD8 T cells in Susac syndrome. The CDR3 covers 16 residues. Trimming removed 5 bases at V and 6 bases at J, with 19 bases between. The germline CDR1 and CDR2 sequences are MRHNA and SNTAGT. After extraction with the RNeasy kit, roughly 0.45 to 1 ug of the RNA was reverse transcribed using random hexamers. The method of amplification for TCR beta CDR3 was immunoSEQ multiplex PCR, covering 54 Vbeta and 13 Jbeta. Each CDR3 protein is one row after TCRdb ran MiXCR on the immunoSEQ multiplex PCR reads. The top ten hold about 0.088% of the sample, which has over 150,000 distinct CDR3 sequences, under 95% seen once. From blood CD8+ and CD4+ T cells, TCR beta sequences were generated.

The rearrangement joins TRBV6-4 to TRBJ2-2; tentatively, D is TRBD2 (5 bases). This TCR was sampled from a human donor with multiple sclerosis. Sequenced: CD4+ T cells from PBMCs. The CDR3, as DNA: TGTGCCAGCAGTTCCGAGCCGGGGATTGGGGCCGGGGAGCTGTTTTTT. This codes for CASSSEPGIGAGELFF.